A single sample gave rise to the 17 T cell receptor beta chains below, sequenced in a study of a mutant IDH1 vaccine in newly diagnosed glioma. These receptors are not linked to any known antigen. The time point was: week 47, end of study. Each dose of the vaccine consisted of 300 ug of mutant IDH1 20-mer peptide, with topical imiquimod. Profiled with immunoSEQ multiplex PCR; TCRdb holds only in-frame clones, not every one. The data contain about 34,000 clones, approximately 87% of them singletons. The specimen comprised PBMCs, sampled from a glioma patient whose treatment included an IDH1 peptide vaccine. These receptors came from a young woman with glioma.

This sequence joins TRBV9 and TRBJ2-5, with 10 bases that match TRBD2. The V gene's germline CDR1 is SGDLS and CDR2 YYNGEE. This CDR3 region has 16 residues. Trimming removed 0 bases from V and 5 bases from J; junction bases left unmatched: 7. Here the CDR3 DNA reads TGTGCCAGCAGCGTAGGTGCTAGCGGGGGCCGGGAGACCCAGTACTTC. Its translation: CASSVGASGGRETQYF.

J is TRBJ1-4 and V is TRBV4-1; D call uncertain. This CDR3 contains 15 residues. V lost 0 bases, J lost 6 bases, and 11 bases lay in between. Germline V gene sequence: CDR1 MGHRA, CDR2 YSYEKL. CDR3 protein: CASSQDASEDEKLFF. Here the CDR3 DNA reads TGCGCCAGCAGCCAAGACGCGAGCGAGGATGAAAAACTGTTTTTT.

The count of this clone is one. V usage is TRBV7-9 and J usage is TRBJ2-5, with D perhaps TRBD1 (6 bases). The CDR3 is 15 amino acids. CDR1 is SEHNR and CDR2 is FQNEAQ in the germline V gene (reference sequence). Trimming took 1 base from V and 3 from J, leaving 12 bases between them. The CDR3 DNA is TGTGCCAGCAGCTTAGTCGTGTACAGGGAAGAGACCCAGTACTTC. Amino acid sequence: CASSLVVYREETQYF. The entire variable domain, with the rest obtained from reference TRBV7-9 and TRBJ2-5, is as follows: DTGVSQNPRHKITKRGQNVTFRCDPISEHNRLYWYRQTLGQGPEFLTYFQNEAQLEKSRLLSDRFSAERPKGSFSTLEIQRTEQGDSAMYLCASSLVVYREETQYFGPGTRLLVL.

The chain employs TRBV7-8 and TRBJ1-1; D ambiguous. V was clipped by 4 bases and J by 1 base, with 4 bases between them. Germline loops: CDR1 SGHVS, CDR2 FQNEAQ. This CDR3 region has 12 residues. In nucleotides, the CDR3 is TGTGCCAGCAGCTACCAGAACACTGAAGCTTTCTTT. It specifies CASSYQNTEAFF. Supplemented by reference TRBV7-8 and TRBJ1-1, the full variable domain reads GAGVSQSPRYKVAKRGQDVALRCDPISGHVSLFWYQQALGQGPEFLTYFQNEAQLDKSGLPSDRFFAERPEGSVSTLKIQRTQQEDSAVYLCASSYQNTEAFFGQGTRLTVV.

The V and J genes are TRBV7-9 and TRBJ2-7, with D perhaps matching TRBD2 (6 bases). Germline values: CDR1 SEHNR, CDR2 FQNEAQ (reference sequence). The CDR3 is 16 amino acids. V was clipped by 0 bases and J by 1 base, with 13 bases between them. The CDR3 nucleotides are TGTGCCAGCAGCTTAGCGGGGACTGTCCCTTCCTACGAGCAGTACTTC. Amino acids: CASSLAGTVPSYEQYF.

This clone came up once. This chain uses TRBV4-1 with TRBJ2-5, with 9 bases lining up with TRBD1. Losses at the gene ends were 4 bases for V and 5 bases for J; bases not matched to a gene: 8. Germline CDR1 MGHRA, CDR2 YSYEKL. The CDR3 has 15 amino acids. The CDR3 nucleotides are TGCGCCAGCAGCCGCACAGGGGGCTGGGGGGAGACCCAGTACTTC. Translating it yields CASSRTGGWGETQYF.

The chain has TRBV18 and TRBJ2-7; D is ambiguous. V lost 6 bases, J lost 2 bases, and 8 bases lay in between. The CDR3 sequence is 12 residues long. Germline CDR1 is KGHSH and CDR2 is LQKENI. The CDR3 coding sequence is TGTGCCAGCTCCTCTCCGGCCTACGAGCAGTACTTC. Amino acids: CASSSPAYEQYF.

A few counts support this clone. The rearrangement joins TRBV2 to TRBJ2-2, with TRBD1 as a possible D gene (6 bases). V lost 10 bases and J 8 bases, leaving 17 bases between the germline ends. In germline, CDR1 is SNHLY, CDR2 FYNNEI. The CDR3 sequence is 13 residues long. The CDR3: CATAQDSRGELFF. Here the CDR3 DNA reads TGTGCCACCGCTCAGGACAGTAGGGGGGAGCTGTTTTTT.

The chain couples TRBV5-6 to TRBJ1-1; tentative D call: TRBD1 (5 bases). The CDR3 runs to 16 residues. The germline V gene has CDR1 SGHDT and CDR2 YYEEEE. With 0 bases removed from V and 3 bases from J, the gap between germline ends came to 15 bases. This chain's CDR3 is CASSLAEWGRDTEAFF. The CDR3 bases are TGTGCCAGCAGCTTGGCCGAGTGGGGCAGGGACACTGAAGCTTTCTTT.

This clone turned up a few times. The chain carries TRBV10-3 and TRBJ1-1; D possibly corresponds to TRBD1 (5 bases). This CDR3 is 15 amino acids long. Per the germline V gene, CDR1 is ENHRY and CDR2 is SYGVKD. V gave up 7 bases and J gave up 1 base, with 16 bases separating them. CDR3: CAIKDAGTQNTEAFF. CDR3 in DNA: TGTGCCATCAAGGACGCCGGGACCCAGAACACTGAAGCTTTCTTT.

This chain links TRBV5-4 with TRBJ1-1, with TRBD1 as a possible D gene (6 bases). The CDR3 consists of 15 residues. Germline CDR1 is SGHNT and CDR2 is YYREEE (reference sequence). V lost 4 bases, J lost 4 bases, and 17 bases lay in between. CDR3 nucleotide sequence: TGTGCCAGCAGCGTTTTACAGGGAGGTAGCACTGAAGCTTTCTTT. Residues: CASSVLQGGSTEAFF.

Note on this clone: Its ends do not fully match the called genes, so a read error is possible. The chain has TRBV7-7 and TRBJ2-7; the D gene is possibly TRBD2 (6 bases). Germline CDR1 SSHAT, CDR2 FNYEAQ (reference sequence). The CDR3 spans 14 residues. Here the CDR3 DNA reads TGTGCTAGCAGCTTCGGAATGGGGGGTTACGAGCAGTACTTC. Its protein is CASSFGMGGYEQYF.

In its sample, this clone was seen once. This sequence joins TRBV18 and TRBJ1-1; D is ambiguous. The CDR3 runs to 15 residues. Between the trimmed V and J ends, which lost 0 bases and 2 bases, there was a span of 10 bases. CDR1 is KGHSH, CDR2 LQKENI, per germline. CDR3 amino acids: CASSPPMTPNTEAFF. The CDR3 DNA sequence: TGTGCCAGCTCACCACCGATGACCCCCAACACTGAAGCTTTCTTT.

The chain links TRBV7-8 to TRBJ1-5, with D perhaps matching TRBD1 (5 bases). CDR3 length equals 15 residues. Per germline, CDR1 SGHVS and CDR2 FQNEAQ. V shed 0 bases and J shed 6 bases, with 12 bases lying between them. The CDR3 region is CASSLASGARQPQHF. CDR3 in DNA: TGTGCCAGCAGCTTAGCTTCCGGGGCCCGTCAGCCCCAGCATTTT.

The DNA for the CDR3 is TGTGCCAGCAGCTTCGGAACCACTGAAGCTTTCTTT. Its protein is CASSFGTTEAFF. This chain links TRBV7-9 with TRBJ1-1, with D uncertain. Trimming shortened V by 3 bases and J by 4 bases, and 6 bases separated the two germline ends. The germline CDR1 and CDR2 sequences are SEHNR and FQNEAQ (reference sequence). The CDR3 runs 12 residues.

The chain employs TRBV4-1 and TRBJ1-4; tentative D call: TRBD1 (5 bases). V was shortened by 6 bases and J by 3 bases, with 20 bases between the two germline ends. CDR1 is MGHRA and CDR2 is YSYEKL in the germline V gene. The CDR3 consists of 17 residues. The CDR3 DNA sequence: TGCGCCAGCAGGTTTCGGGGGGGGACCCTTCCTAATGAAAAACTGTTTTTT. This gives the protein CASRFRGGTLPNEKLFF.

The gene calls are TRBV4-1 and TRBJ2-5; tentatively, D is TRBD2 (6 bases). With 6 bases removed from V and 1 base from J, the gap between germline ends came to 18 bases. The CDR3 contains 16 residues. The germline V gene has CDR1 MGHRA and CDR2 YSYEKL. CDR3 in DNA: TGCGCCAGCAGGCGGAACCCGGGACTCCTCCAAGAGACCCAGTACTTC. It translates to CASRRNPGLLQETQYF.